Listed below are T cell receptor beta chains from one sample, sequenced in a study of cytomegalovirus exposure and HLA in healthy donors. Assay used: immunoSEQ multiplex PCR; TCRdb lists only in-frame clones, some missing. Here the sample spans tens of thousands of clones, nearly 80% being singletons. The sample taken for sequencing was PBMCs. Receptor source: a woman in her fifties or sixties in good health and CMV-seropositive. The CDR3 runs from the conserved cysteine through the conserved F or W. A D gene is named only where the DNA matches it firmly. Rows give clone size only sometimes, using once, few, many, or a class for an expanded clone.

clone size: .; D gene: TRBD2; J gene: TRBJ2-1; V gene: TRBV5-1; CDR3 DNA: TGCGCCAGCAGCTTCGGGGGGGCCGGAGATGAGCAGTTCTTC; CDR3 protein: CASSFGGAGDEQFF
clone size: .; D gene: TRBD1; J gene: TRBJ2-3; V gene: TRBV29-1; CDR3 DNA: TGCAGCGTTGAACCGGACAGGGAAACAGATACGCAGTATTTT; CDR3 protein: CSVEPDRETDTQYF
clone size: few; D gene: TRBD2; J gene: TRBJ2-1; V gene: TRBV9; CDR3 DNA: TGTGCCAGCAGCGTAGTGACGGGGGGGATCCAGGATGAGCAGTTCTTC; CDR3 protein: CASSVVTGGIQDEQFF
clone size: .; D gene: .; J gene: TRBJ2-1; V gene: TRBV7-9; CDR3 DNA: TGTTCCAGCAGCTTAATGACACCTGAGCAGTTCTTC; CDR3 protein: CSSSLMTPEQFF
clone size: .; D gene: TRBD2; J gene: TRBJ2-3; V gene: TRBV27; CDR3 DNA: TGTGCCAGCAGACTAGCGGGGGGCAAAGAAGATACGCAGTATTTT; CDR3 protein: CASRLAGGKEDTQYF
clone size: .; D gene: TRBD1; J gene: TRBJ2-7; V gene: TRBV11-2; CDR3 DNA: TGTGCCAGCAGCTTAGCAGGAGGGACAGGGGAGCAGTACTTC; CDR3 protein: CASSLAGGTGEQYF
clone size: .; D gene: TRBD1; J gene: TRBJ1-2; V gene: TRBV9; CDR3 DNA: TGTGCCAGCAGAGGCCGGGACAGGGGGCGCTTCAAGGATGGCTACACCTTC; CDR3 protein: CASRGRDRGRFKDGYTF
clone size: .; D gene: .; J gene: TRBJ1-6; V gene: TRBV10-3; CDR3 DNA: TGTGCCATCAGTGAAAAAGGTACAGGGTTTAATTCACCCCTCCACTTT; CDR3 protein: CAISEKGTGFNSPLHF
clone size: .; D gene: .; J gene: TRBJ1-2; V gene: TRBV13; CDR3 DNA: TGTGCCAGCAGCTCGGTAGACAGTGGAGACTACTATGGCTACACCTTC; CDR3 protein: CASSSVDSGDYYGYTF
clone size: .; D gene: TRBD1; J gene: TRBJ1-2; V gene: TRBV19; CDR3 DNA: TGTGCCACCAGGGGGTCTTACAGTAGCTACACCTTC; CDR3 protein: CATRGSYSSYTF
clone size: once; D gene: TRBD1; J gene: TRBJ1-1; V gene: TRBV2; CDR3 DNA: TGTGCCAGCAGTGGACAGGGTCTAGACACTGAAGCTTTCTTT; CDR3 protein: CASSGQGLDTEAFF
clone size: .; D gene: TRBD2; J gene: TRBJ2-5; V gene: TRBV18; CDR3 DNA: TGTGCCAGCTCCCCCGGGACTAGCGGCGATGAGACCCAGTACTTC; CDR3 protein: CASSPGTSGDETQYF
clone size: once; D gene: .; J gene: TRBJ2-1; V gene: TRBV11-2; CDR3 DNA: TGTGCCAGCAGCTCAGGACTGGGAAATGAGCAGTTCTTC; CDR3 protein: CASSSGLGNEQFF
clone size: .; D gene: .; J gene: TRBJ1-5; V gene: TRBV11-2; CDR3 DNA: TGTGCCAGCAGCTTAGATTGGGCAGAAAATCAGCCCCAGCATTTT; CDR3 protein: CASSLDWAENQPQHF
clone size: .; D gene: TRBD1; J gene: TRBJ1-2; V gene: TRBV30; CDR3 DNA: TGTGCCTGGGCGCCGGGACAGGGGTTCCGCTACACCTTC; CDR3 protein: CAWAPGQGFRYTF
clone size: .; D gene: TRBD1; J gene: TRBJ2-1; V gene: TRBV6-5; CDR3 DNA: TGTGCCACCTTTACCGGACAGGGCCCCTACAATGAGCAGTTCTTC; CDR3 protein: CATFTGQGPYNEQFF
clone size: .; D gene: .; J gene: TRBJ1-2; V gene: TRBV5-1; CDR3 DNA: TGCGCCAGCAGCTTAGGACACCCTTATGGCTACACCTTC; CDR3 protein: CASSLGHPYGYTF
clone size: .; D gene: .; J gene: TRBJ2-2; V gene: TRBV2; CDR3 DNA: TGTGCCAGCAGGGATGACACCACCGGGGAGCTGTTTTTT; CDR3 protein: CASRDDTTGELFF
clone size: once; D gene: TRBD2; J gene: TRBJ2-1; V gene: TRBV2; CDR3 DNA: TGTGCCAGCAAAGCGGGAGGGCTAGACGGCGATGAGCAGTTCTTC; CDR3 protein: CASKAGGLDGDEQFF
clone size: .; D gene: TRBD2; J gene: TRBJ2-3; V gene: TRBV5-1; CDR3 DNA: TGCGCCAGCAGCTTGGTCAGCGGGGGGGCCCCAGATACGCAGTATTTT; CDR3 protein: CASSLVSGGAPDTQYF
clone size: few; D gene: TRBD1; J gene: TRBJ1-1; V gene: TRBV11-2; CDR3 DNA: TGTGCCAGCAGCTTAGGGATGTCAGGGGGTTCCGGTGCTGAAGCTTTCTTT; CDR3 protein: CASSLGMSGGSGAEAFF